This passage covers 32 T cell receptor beta chains from one sample sequenced in a study of radiotherapy plus CTLA-4 blockade in lung cancer. Assay: immunoSEQ multiplex PCR; the TCRdb copy retains only in-frame clones and omits some. The data hold roughly 71,000 clones, with roughly three quarters observed a single time. Specimen: peripheral blood, collected from a patient treated with radiotherapy plus ipilimumab. The receptors originated from a human donor with non-small cell lung cancer who had a complete response to radiotherapy plus ipilimumab.

This clone was detected a few times. The J gene is TRBJ1-2, the V gene TRBV11-3; maybe TRBD1 (5 bases). Germline V gene data show CDR1 as SGHNT and CDR2 as YENEEA. V was clipped by 0 bases and J by 6 bases, with 17 bases between them. The CDR3 extends over 16 amino acids. The CDR3 sequence: CASSLDPKPGRNGYTF. CDR3 nucleotides: TGTGCCAGCAGCTTAGATCCGAAACCAGGGCGCAATGGCTACACCTTC.

V and J are TRBV5-1 and TRBJ2-2; tentative D call: TRBD1 (5 bases). V was cut by 0 bases and J by 2 bases, with 14 bases left in between. The CDR3 contains 17 residues. Germline lookup yields CDR1 SGHRS and CDR2 YFSETQ. The CDR3 reads CASSLVAGPFNTGELFF. DNA of the CDR3: TGCGCCAGCAGCTTGGTGGCAGGGCCTTTTAACACCGGGGAGCTGTTTTTT.

Within the sample, this clone is medium-sized. The V call is TRBV10-3, the J call TRBJ1-2; 12 nucleotides agree with TRBD1. J lost 6 bases, V lost 6 bases, and 2 bases had no gene match. This CDR3 has 13 amino acids. Germline CDR1 ENHRY, CDR2 SYGVKD. In DNA form, the CDR3 reads TGTGCCATCAGGGGGACAGGGGGCGATGGCTACACCTTC. Translation gives CAIRGTGGDGYTF.

V is TRBV19 and J is TRBJ2-1, with D tentatively TRBD1 (8 bases). Germline V gives CDR1 LNHDA, CDR2 SQIVND (reference sequence). Trimming took 7 bases from V and 3 from J, leaving 19 bases between them. The CDR3 totals 16 residues. CDR3: CASTLKGGTGYNEQFF. The CDR3 DNA reads TGTGCCAGTACTCTAAAGGGAGGGACAGGCTACAATGAGCAGTTCTTC. Drawing the rest from reference TRBV19 and TRBJ2-1, the complete variable domain is DGGITQSPKYLFRKEGQNVTLSCEQNLNHDAMYWYRQDPGQGLRLIYYSQIVNDFQKGDIAEGYSVSREKKESFPLTVTSAQKNPTAFYLCASTLKGGTGYNEQFFGPGTRLTVL.

Concerning this clone itself: Within the sample, other DNA sequences also encode this same CDR3. This chain uses TRBV6-5 with TRBJ1-1, with a tentative D call TRBD1 (6 bases). Germline-derived CDR1 and CDR2 are MNHEY and SVGAGI. CDR3 length: 13 amino acids. V gave up 5 bases and J gave up 2 bases, with 9 bases separating them. This CDR3 reads CASSLQGNTEAFF. DNA for the CDR3: TGTGCCAGCAGTCTACAGGGTAACACTGAAGCTTTCTTT.

The V and J genes are TRBV27 and TRBJ1-1; a weak D match, TRBD1 (5 bases). Germline-derived CDR1 and CDR2 are MNHEY and SMNVEV (reference sequence). CDR3 length: 12 amino acids. V lost 6 bases and J lost 5, with 10 bases in between. CDR3 DNA: TGTGCCAGCAGCCCAGGGTTAACTGAAGCTTTCTTT. Translation gives CASSPGLTEAFF.

The V and J genes are TRBV6-4 and TRBJ1-1; 10 nucleotides agree with TRBD1. Germline assignment: CDR1 MRHNA and CDR2 SNTAGT. V lost 4 bases, J lost 11 bases, and 4 bases stayed unmatched. This CDR3 has 12 amino acids. CDR3 protein: CASSGTGGEAFF. The CDR3 DNA follows: TGTGCCAGCAGTGGGACAGGGGGAGAGGCTTTCTTT.

Points on this clone: The junction does not match germline at one end; this may be a read error. The gene calls are TRBV19 and TRBJ2-6; D remains unclear. Germline V lookup: CDR1 LNHDA, CDR2 SQIVND (reference sequence). The CDR3 extends over 16 amino acids. The DNA of the CDR3 is TGTGCCAGTAGTCCAGGACGGAGCTCTGGTGCCAACGTCCTGACTTTC. It codes for CASSPGRSSGANVLTF.

CDR3 region: CATRRAGNTGELFF. In nucleotides, the CDR3 is TGTGCCACTCGACGGGCAGGGAACACCGGGGAGCTGTTTTTT. J is TRBJ2-2 and V is TRBV6-1; D unresolved. In germline, CDR1 is MNHNS, CDR2 SASEGT. CDR3 length: 14 amino acids. The V gene lost 10 bases and the J gene lost 1 base, with 13 bases spanning the gap.

The CDR3 here is CASSPQQGRENEKLFF. CDR3 nucleotides: TGTGCCAGCAGTCCCCAGCAGGGCAGAGAGAATGAAAAACTGTTTTTT. V and J are TRBV27 and TRBJ1-4; the D gene is possibly TRBD1 (5 bases). Germline CDR1 and CDR2: MNHEY and SMNVEV (reference sequence). V lost 5 bases and J lost 5, with 18 bases in between. CDR3 size: 16 residues. The complete variable domain, with remaining parts taken from reference TRBV27 and TRBJ1-4, reads EAQVTQNPRYLITVTGKKLTVTCSQNMNHEYMSWYRQDPGLGLRQIYYSMNVEVTDKGDVPEGYKVSRKEKRNFPLILESPSPNQTSLYFCASSPQQGRENEKLFFGSGTQLSVL.

The chain recombines TRBV28 with TRBJ2-2; 7 bases match TRBD2. CDR1 MDHEN and CDR2 SYDVKM come from the germline V gene. CDR3 length: 18 amino acids. V lost 4 bases and J lost 9; bases outside the gene matches: 20. CDR3: CASSSLYRDYLLSRELFF. The CDR3 DNA reads as TGTGCCAGCAGTTCCCTCTACCGGGACTATCTACTATCCCGGGAGCTGTTTTTT.

The V gene is TRBV6-5, the J gene TRBJ2-5; a weak D match, TRBD2 (6 bases). Germline-derived CDR1 and CDR2 are MNHEY and SVGAGI. Trimming took off 3 bases at V and 0 bases at J, with 11 bases between the two ends. The CDR3 is 15 residues long. CDR3 in amino acids: CASSYNREYQETQYF. Here the CDR3 DNA reads TGTGCCAGCAGTTATAATCGGGAGTACCAAGAGACCCAGTACTTC.

The chain is built from TRBV18 and TRBJ2-5; possible D gene TRBD2, 6 bases. Between the trimmed V and J ends, which lost 4 bases and 7 bases, there was a span of 16 bases. The germline gives CDR1 KGHSH, CDR2 LQKENI. This CDR3 contains 14 residues. CDR3 coding DNA: TGTGCCAGCTCACTTCCGACGTCGGAGGGGACCCAGTACTTC. Translating it yields CASSLPTSEGTQYF.

The rearrangement uses TRBV7-9 and TRBJ2-1; 8 nucleotides align to TRBD1. Germline V gene data show CDR1 as SEHNR and CDR2 as FQNEAQ (reference sequence). Germline trimming cut 2 bases from V and 7 bases from J; bases unmatched to any gene: 7. The CDR3 extends over 15 amino acids. CDR3 sequence: CASSLMAGGRNEQFF. CDR3 bases: TGTGCCAGCAGCTTAATGGCAGGGGGCAGGAATGAGCAGTTCTTC.

CDR3 in amino acids: CASSPPDSLYEQYF. The CDR3 DNA reads as TGTGCCAGCAGCCCCCCGGACAGTTTGTACGAGCAGTACTTC. The chain uses TRBV11-2 and TRBJ2-7, with D perhaps matching TRBD1 (6 bases). V was pared by 5 bases and J by 4 bases, with 15 bases between. Germline V gene lookup returns CDR1 SGHAT and CDR2 FQNNGV. The CDR3 has 14 amino acids. The variable domain in full, completed from reference TRBV11-2 and TRBJ2-7, reads EAGVAQSPRYKIIEKRQSVAFWCNPISGHATLYWYQQILGQGPKLLIQFQNNGVVDDSQLPKDRFSAERLKGVDSTLKIQPAKLEDSAVYLCASSPPDSLYEQYFGPGTRLTVT.

The chain couples TRBV15 to TRBJ1-5; D might be TRBD1 (6 bases). CDR3 length: 17 amino acids. The germline V gene has CDR1 LNHNV and CDR2 YYDKDF (reference sequence). The V gene lost 0 bases and the J gene lost 9 bases, with 21 bases spanning the gap. The CDR3: CATSREGGGLGGGPQHF. The CDR3 DNA reads TGTGCCACCAGCAGAGAAGGAGGGGGACTGGGGGGTGGGCCCCAGCATTTT.

This chain uses TRBV25-1 with TRBJ2-3; the D is unclear. This CDR3 region has 13 residues. Trimming removed 4 bases from V and 8 bases from J, with 13 bases in between. Germline lookup yields CDR1 MGHDK and CDR2 SYGVNS. The CDR3 nucleotides read TGTGCCAGCAGTGGCGCAGAGGCGAGTACGCAGTATTTT. The encoded protein is CASSGAEASTQYF.

The chain is built from TRBV7-9 and TRBJ1-5; D is ambiguous. Germline loops: CDR1 SEHNR, CDR2 FQNEAQ (reference sequence). V lost 4 bases to trimming and J lost 6 bases, with 4 bases between them. The CDR3 consists of 11 residues. For the CDR3, the DNA is TGTGCCAGCAGCTCCGGTCAGCCCCAGCATTTT. Encoded protein: CASSSGQPQHF.

The CDR3 nucleotides are TGTGCCAGCAGTTTCGTAGCCGATTCGCTTAGGGATACGCAGTATTTT. It is translated as CASSFVADSLRDTQYF. The chain carries TRBV6-5 and TRBJ2-3; D not certain. Germline V lookup: CDR1 MNHEY, CDR2 SVGAGI. The CDR3 has 16 residues. V shed 4 bases and J shed 6 bases, with 20 bases lying between them.

The chain is built from TRBV11-3 and TRBJ2-5; D is perhaps TRBD1 (6 bases). This CDR3 is built from 16 residues. Germline assignment: CDR1 SGHNT and CDR2 YENEEA. Trimming took off 5 bases at V and 2 bases at J, with 18 bases between the two ends. The CDR3 region has the DNA TGTGCCAGCAGCCGTCACCACAGGGCTCTACAAGAGACCCAGTACTTC. This sequence encodes CASSRHHRALQETQYF.

A single count supports this clone. CDR3: CASSLGSVGEKLFF. The CDR3 DNA is TGTGCCAGCAGTTTAGGATCAGTGGGTGAAAAACTGTTTTTT. The chain employs TRBV28 and TRBJ1-4, with no clear D. The CDR3 contains 14 residues. V was shortened by 2 bases and J by 7 bases, with 11 bases between the two germline ends. The germline CDR1 and CDR2 sequences are MDHEN and SYDVKM.

This clone turned up a few times. The chain recombines TRBV5-1 with TRBJ1-2; D gene uncertain. V was shortened by 2 bases and J by 0 bases, with 2 bases between the two germline ends. Germline lookup yields CDR1 SGHRS and CDR2 YFSETQ. This CDR3 has 12 amino acids. CDR3 sequence (DNA): TGCGCCAGCAGCTTAACTAACTATGGCTACACCTTC. Translation: CASSLTNYGYTF.

The gene calls are TRBV7-2 and TRBJ1-2; 9 bases are a match to TRBD1. The CDR3 is made up of 18 amino acids. V lost 7 bases, J lost 4 bases, and 19 bases stayed unmatched. Per the germline V gene, CDR1 is SGHTA and CDR2 is FQGNSA. The CDR3 region is CASTKGVGTGTLSYGYTF. In nucleotides, the CDR3 is TGTGCCAGCACCAAAGGCGTCGGGACAGGGACCCTTAGCTATGGCTACACCTTC.

The gene calls are TRBV19 and TRBJ2-7, with D possibly matching TRBD1 (6 bases). Between the trimmed V and J ends, which lost 2 bases and 4 bases, there was a span of 18 bases. The germline CDR1 and CDR2 sequences are LNHDA and SQIVND (reference sequence). CDR3 length: 16 residues. CDR3 protein: CASSIFGGPGVYEQYF. As DNA, the CDR3 is TGTGCCAGTAGTATATTTGGGGGCCCGGGTGTATACGAGCAGTACTTC.

The chain links TRBV9 to TRBJ1-2; D remains unclear. V was cut by 4 bases and J by 0 bases, with 13 bases left in between. CDR3 size: 15 residues. Per germline, CDR1 SGDLS and CDR2 YYNGEE. CDR3 DNA: TGTGCCAGCAGCCCTTTTGAGGGCTCTAACTATGGCTACACCTTC. This sequence encodes CASSPFEGSNYGYTF.

This clone was counted between two and nine times. Other DNA sequences from this sample encode an identical CDR3 as well. The chain couples TRBV7-2 to TRBJ2-2; D is tentatively TRBD1 or TRBD2 (6 bases each). The germline V gene encodes CDR1 SGHTA and CDR2 FQGNSA. Deletions cut 5 bases from V and 2 bases from J, with 15 bases between. The CDR3 has 16 residues. CDR3: CASSPGVAANTGELFF. The DNA of the CDR3 is TGTGCCAGCAGCCCAGGGGTAGCGGCAAACACCGGGGAGCTGTTTTTT.

V is TRBV14 and J is TRBJ1-6; tentatively, D is TRBD1 (6 bases). This CDR3 comprises 16 residues. V lost 0 bases and J lost 3, with 9 bases in between. Germline V lookup: CDR1 SGHDN, CDR2 FVKESK. The CDR3 DNA reads as TGTGCCAGCAGCCAAGATACAGGGCGCTATAATTCACCCCTCCACTTT. Residues: CASSQDTGRYNSPLHF.

This chain joins TRBV4-1 and TRBJ2-1; 7 nucleotides align to TRBD2. This CDR3 is 14 amino acids long. The junction had 5 bases not matched to a gene; V was cut back by 0 bases and J by 9 bases. Germline V gene sequence: CDR1 MGHRA, CDR2 YSYEKL. In DNA form, the CDR3 reads TGCGCCAGCAGCCAAGATTGGACTAGTGGTGAGCAGTTCTTC. Translation gives CASSQDWTSGEQFF.

The chain employs TRBV5-1 and TRBJ2-3; TRBD2 matches at 10 bases. The CDR3 is 16 residues long. The germline CDR1 and CDR2 sequences are SGHRS and YFSETQ. V shed 5 bases and J 2 bases; nucleotides not matched to a gene: 8. This chain's CDR3 is CASSFGLADNTDTQYF. The CDR3 DNA reads TGCGCCAGCAGTTTTGGACTAGCGGATAACACAGATACGCAGTATTTT.

The V and J genes are TRBV27 and TRBJ2-4; 8 bases are shared with TRBD2. V gave up 4 bases and J gave up 6 bases; unmatched junction bases: 5. The CDR3 is 14 amino acids. The germline V gene has CDR1 MNHEY and CDR2 SMNVEV (reference sequence). CDR3 coding DNA: TGTGCCAGCAGTTCCAGCGGGAGAGGAAACATTCAGTACTTC. Translation: CASSSSGRGNIQYF.

This chain links TRBV30 with TRBJ2-5; 8 positions match TRBD2. Germline lookup yields CDR1 GTSNPN and CDR2 SVGIG (reference sequence). The CDR3 consists of 14 residues. V gave up 3 bases and J gave up 5 bases; unmatched junction bases: 8. CDR3 amino acids: CAWSGVAGSETQYF. The CDR3, as DNA: TGTGCCTGGAGCGGGGTAGCGGGAAGTGAGACCCAGTACTTC.

The chain uses TRBV19 and TRBJ1-4, with 9 nucleotides matching TRBD1. The V gene's germline CDR1 is LNHDA and CDR2 SQIVND (reference sequence). The CDR3 length is 16 residues. With V trimmed by 5 bases and J by 2 bases, 6 bases remained unmatched. CDR3 in amino acids: CASSSHRGPTNEKLFF. In DNA form, the CDR3 reads TGTGCCAGTAGTTCTCACAGGGGGCCCACTAATGAAAAACTGTTTTTT.